This T cell receptor beta chain was retrieved from a study of early T cells in non-severe SARS-CoV-2 infection. This clonotype was seen ten or more times. Antigen specificity is unknown. TCRdb processed the 5' RACE reads anew with MiXCR; each CDR3 protein has one entry. The sample lists around 52,000 distinct CDR3 sequences; approximately 12% were seen once. The CDR3 runs to 15 residues. The germline V gene has CDR1 SEHNR and CDR2 FQNEAQ (reference sequence). V lost 1 base and J lost 0, with 8 bases in between. Findings of the study overall: There was a bias toward anti-spike CD8 responses in VDJdb matching, which missed private and CD4 specificities.

The rearrangement joins TRBV7-9 to TRBJ2-3; D tentatively fits TRBD1 or TRBD2 (5 bases each). The sample comprised whole blood. This sequence was found in an adult who was a healthcare worker with PCR-confirmed SARS-CoV-2 infection or an uninfected control (not recorded which). The CDR3 sequence is CASSLEGDSTDTQYF. DNA of the CDR3: TGTGCCAGCAGCTTAGAAGGGGACAGCACAGATACGCAGTATTTT. Full variable domain (remainder filled in from reference TRBV7-9 and TRBJ2-3): DTGVSQNPRHKITKRGQNVTFRCDPISEHNRLYWYRQTLGQGPEFLTYFQNEAQLEKSRLLSDRFSAERPKGSFSTLEIQRTEQGDSAMYLCASSLEGDSTDTQYFGPGTRLTVL.